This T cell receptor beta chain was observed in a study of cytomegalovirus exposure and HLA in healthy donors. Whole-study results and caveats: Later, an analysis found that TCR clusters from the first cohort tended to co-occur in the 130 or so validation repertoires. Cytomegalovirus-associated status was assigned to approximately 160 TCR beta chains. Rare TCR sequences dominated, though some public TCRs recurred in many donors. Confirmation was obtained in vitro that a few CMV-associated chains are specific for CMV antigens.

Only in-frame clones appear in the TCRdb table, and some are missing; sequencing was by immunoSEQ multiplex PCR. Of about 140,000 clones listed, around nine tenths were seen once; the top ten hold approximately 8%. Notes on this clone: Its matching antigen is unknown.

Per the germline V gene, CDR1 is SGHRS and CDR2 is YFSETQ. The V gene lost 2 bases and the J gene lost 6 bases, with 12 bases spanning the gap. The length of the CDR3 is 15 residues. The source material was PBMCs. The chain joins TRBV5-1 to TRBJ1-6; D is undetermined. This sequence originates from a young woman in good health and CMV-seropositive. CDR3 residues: CASSLMKGGNSPLHF. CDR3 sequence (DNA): TGCGCCAGCAGCTTAATGAAAGGAGGTAATTCACCCCTCCACTTT.